This T cell receptor beta chain was identified during a study of identical twins. This CDR3 has 13 amino acids. Trimming cost V 3 bases and J 5 bases; bases outside gene matches: 6. In germline, CDR1 is DFQATT, CDR2 SNEGSKA (reference sequence). This clonotype was seen a few times. MiXCR was run by TCRdb on the 5' RACE reads, yielding one entry per CDR3 protein. The top ten hold more than 0.4% of the sample, which has 500,000 to 650,000 distinct CDR3 sequences, 20% to 25% seen once. Healthy Caucasians made up all donors. A further study also used this sample, focusing on yellow fever vaccine responses in identical twins.

Sequenced: CD4+ T cells sorted from blood. J is TRBJ2-7 and V is TRBV20-1; 8 nucleotides line up with TRBD1. The clonotype comes from a woman aged 18-30 years in good health. Written as DNA, the CDR3 is TGCAGTGCTAGGGCGGACAGGGCCAACGAGCAGTACGTC. Protein product: CSARADRANEQYV.